This T cell receptor (beta chain) was obtained from a study of T cell responses to AZD1222 COVID-19 vaccine. General study results and limits: The repertoires were collected only after the peak T cell response. Spike-specific TCR breadth and depth rose after two AZD1222 doses.

V shed 0 bases and J 6 bases; nucleotides not matched to a gene: 4. In germline, CDR1 is SGHTS, CDR2 YDEGEE. CDR3 length equals 15 residues. Clones were sequenced by immunoSEQ multiplex PCR, and TCRdb holds only the in-frame ones, with some missing. The sample consists of approximately 150,000 clones, 85% to 90% of them appearing once. On this clone itself: Antigen: not known.

The sequencing here drew on peripheral blood, taken on day 0 of AZD1222 vaccination. The chain links TRBV5-8 to TRBJ2-1, with 9 positions matching TRBD2. The clonotype originates from an adult in good health. Here the CDR3 reads CASSLGLAGTNEQFF. The CDR3 bases are TGTGCCAGCAGCTTGGGGCTAGCGGGAACCAATGAGCAGTTCTTC.